A single sample is the source of the 16 T cell receptor beta chains below, sequenced in a study of CXCR3-negative and CXCR3-positive naive CD8 T cells (dated by TCRdb to the late 2010s). The antigens for these receptors are not known. These reads were obtained on a NextSeq 550. The Human TCR Profiling Kit (MiLaboratory) was used to make UMI-labeled 5' RACE TRB cDNA libraries. TCRdb reprocessed the reads, and each CDR3 protein sequence is entered once, without DNA. The sample table holds 55,000 to 70,000 distinct CDR3 sequences. The ten largest clones capture about 0.7% of the sample. Summary of the overall study and its limitations: Compared with CXCR3-negative naive cells, CXCR3-positive naive cells had TRB CDR3s with higher hydrophobicity (lower Kidera factor 4), lower energy, and higher strength and volume indices.

The material sequenced was naive CXCR3+ CD8+ T cells from blood. The cell subset or site label, as the study defines it: CD45RO-CCR7+CD27+CD95- naive CD8+ T cells expressing CXCR3 (TNR3+). Receptors were obtained from a human donor in good health. Some clones in this sample may be carry-over from other donors' samples.

The chain links TRBV7-9 to TRBJ1-1. The CDR3 runs 14 residues. From germline, CDR1 is SEHNR and CDR2 FQNEAQ (reference sequence). CDR3 protein: CASSFRGHNTEAFF.

This sequence joins TRBV20-1 and TRBJ2-1; TCRdb returns TRBD1, unconfirmable since there is no DNA. Per germline, CDR1 DFQATT and CDR2 SNEGSKA (reference sequence). This CDR3 is built from 14 residues. The CDR3 reads CSARDLQGWDEQFF.

The gene calls are TRBV12-3 or TRBV12-4 and TRBJ2-2; absent DNA, TCRdb's TRBD1 call cannot be checked. This CDR3 has 14 amino acids. The CDR3 sequence is CASSLRQVHGELFF.

The chain is built from TRBV19 and TRBJ2-7. Per germline, CDR1 LNHDA and CDR2 SQIVND (reference sequence). The CDR3 is 14 amino acids. CDR3 region: CASSLAGGSYEQYF.

This sequence joins TRBV15 and TRBJ2-1. The germline CDR1 and CDR2 sequences are LNHNV and YYDKDF (reference sequence). This CDR3 has 16 amino acids. This CDR3 reads CATSREELSSYNEQFF.

This sequence joins TRBV7-9 and TRBJ1-2. The length of the CDR3 is 12 residues. CDR1 is SEHNR, CDR2 FQNEAQ, per germline (reference sequence). CDR3 protein: CASSQAGRGYTF.

The chain recombines TRBV19 with TRBJ2-5; TCRdb reports TRBD1, a call that lacks DNA to check it against. Germline values: CDR1 LNHDA, CDR2 SQIVND (reference sequence). This CDR3 is built from 17 residues. CDR3 amino acids: CASSTRTGWASVETQYF.

The chain joins TRBV25-1 to TRBJ2-7; lacking DNA, the TRBD1 call made by TCRdb goes unchecked. The germline CDR1 and CDR2 sequences are MGHDK and SYGVNS. This CDR3 is 16 amino acids long. CDR3 residues: CASSDPGQGMIGEQYF.

V usage is TRBV20-1 and J usage is TRBJ1-1. CDR1 is DFQATT, CDR2 SNEGSKA, per germline (reference sequence). The CDR3 loop spans 14 amino acids. Here the CDR3 reads CSARVFGGNTEAFF.

This chain uses TRBV5-1 with TRBJ2-1. This CDR3 comprises 14 residues. Germline values: CDR1 SGHRS, CDR2 YFSETQ. The CDR3 loop reads CASSLVPSYNEQFF.

The rearrangement joins TRBV11-1 to TRBJ2-1; TCRdb's D call, TRBD1, is unchecked because there is no DNA. This CDR3 is built from 15 residues. The germline gives CDR1 SGHAT, CDR2 FQDESV (reference sequence). The CDR3 here is CASTPQGFWDNEQFF.

This clonotype ranks as medium-sized in terms of frequency. The V gene is TRBV4-3, the J gene TRBJ2-1. This CDR3 has 11 residues. CDR1 is LGHNA and CDR2 is YSLEER in the germline V gene. The CDR3 loop is CASSLYNEQFF.

The chain uses TRBV20-1 and TRBJ2-2; TCRdb returns TRBD1, unconfirmable since there is no DNA. Germline CDR1 DFQATT, CDR2 SNEGSKA (reference sequence). This CDR3 is built from 18 residues. The CDR3 loop reads CSARDRWGQGAYTGELFF.

The CDR3 protein is CASNGLAGGPDIQYF. The chain links TRBV6-2 or TRBV6-3 to TRBJ2-4; checking the TCRdb D call of TRBD2 is not possible without DNA. CDR1 and CDR2 from the germline V gene are MNHEY and SVGEGT. This CDR3 is built from 15 residues.

V is TRBV4-2 and J is TRBJ2-7. The V gene's germline CDR1 is LGHNA and CDR2 YNFKEQ. This CDR3 is 14 amino acids long. CDR3 sequence reads: CASSQETLTYEQYF.

The V and J genes are TRBV9 and TRBJ2-2; TCRdb's D call of TRBD2 is untestable without DNA. CDR3 length: 15 amino acids. The germline V gene has CDR1 SGDLS and CDR2 YYNGEE. The CDR3 sequence is CASSVRSGGTGELFF.